One and the same sample provided the 32 T cell receptor beta chains below, sequenced in a study of vaccination effects on CD4 cells after COVID-19 (dated by TCRdb to about 2022). In the ViraFEST assay, PBMC were stimulated with viral peptide pools, and antigen-specific CD4+ T cell clonotypes were then identified by expansion using TCR sequencing. After 10 to 11 days of culture, CD4+ T cells were isolated with the EasySep CD4+ T cell isolation kit. Healthy vaccine recipients had no prior SARS-CoV-2 infection, confirmed by negative nucleocapsid antibodies before and after vaccination. What these receptors recognize is not known. Libraries were built with the immunoSEQ multiplex PCR assay. This immuneACCESS table, as held by TCRdb, lists in-frame sequences with V and J called but not all clones. Of the missing ones, under half trace to an unresolved V gene in checked studies; the others have no known cause. Here the sample has 73,000 or so clones; about 78% occur a single time. The ten largest clones add up to about 11% of the sample.

This material consisted of CD4+ T cells from PBMCs cultured with SARS-CoV-2 spike peptides, taken before COVID-19 vaccination. This sample's cell subset or site label indicates: SARS-CoV-2 spike overlapping peptide pool stimulation. These receptors came from a human donor who received a COVID-19 vaccine.

This sequence joins TRBV24-1 and TRBJ2-4; no definite D call. Germline V gives CDR1 KGHDR, CDR2 SFDVKD. V dropped 3 bases and J dropped 8 bases, with 13 bases sitting between them. The CDR3 extends over 14 amino acids. The CDR3 region has the DNA TGTGCCACCAGTGATCCGGTTTCGGCGGACATTCAGTACTTC. It yields the protein CATSDPVSADIQYF.

This chain connects TRBV21-1 to TRBJ1-3. TRBV21-1 is classified as a pseudogene. This CDR3 has 14 amino acids. CDR3 bases: TGTGCCAGCGGGGGGGTCCGCTCTGGAAACACCATATATTTT. The encoded protein is CASGGVRSGNTIYF.

This chain uses TRBV4-2 with TRBJ1-1, with 7 bases that match TRBD1. The V segment lost 1 base and the J segment 7 bases; nucleotides outside the gene matches: 6. Per the germline V gene, CDR1 is LGHNA and CDR2 is YNFKEQ. The CDR3 length is 14 residues. The CDR3 spells CASSQVRQGGEAFF. The CDR3 DNA reads TGTGCCAGCAGCCAAGTTCGACAGGGCGGTGAAGCTTTCTTT.

J is TRBJ1-6 and V is TRBV10-1; possible D gene TRBD1, 5 bases. This CDR3 region has 18 residues. The V end lost 9 bases, the J end lost 3 bases, and 24 bases lay between the germline ends. The germline V gene has CDR1 WNHNN and CDR2 SYGVQD (reference sequence). The CDR3 region has the DNA TGCGCCAGGCGCCTCGAAGGGGTAGGGGTGTGCTATAATTCACCCCTCCACTTT. This encodes CARRLEGVGVCYNSPLHF.

J is TRBJ1-6 and V is TRBV25-1, with 7 bases aligning to TRBD1. V shed 5 bases, J shed 8 bases, and the junction held 12 bases outside the gene matches. The CDR3 has 16 amino acids. Germline V gene lookup returns CDR1 MGHDK and CDR2 SYGVNS. CDR3 sequence (DNA): TGTGCCAGCAGTCTACAAGGGGGCCCCGAGGATTCACCCCTCCACTTT. Its protein product is CASSLQGGPEDSPLHF.

V and J are TRBV7-2 and TRBJ2-2; D remains unclear. Germline V lookup: CDR1 SGHTA, CDR2 FQGNSA. V lost 1 base, J lost 4 bases, and 10 bases lay in between. The CDR3 is made up of 15 amino acids. CDR3 sequence: CASSLVPERTGELFF. In DNA, the CDR3 is TGTGCCAGCAGCTTAGTTCCGGAGCGCACCGGGGAGCTGTTTTTT.

This clone showed up just a few times. V usage is TRBV5-1 and J usage is TRBJ1-1; D unclear. Per the germline V gene, CDR1 is SGHRS and CDR2 is YFSETQ. This CDR3 region has 15 residues. Trimming removed 1 base at V and 3 bases at J, with 13 bases between. This CDR3 reads CASSLILPGDTEAFF. CDR3 coding DNA: TGCGCCAGCAGCTTGATATTACCCGGGGACACTGAAGCTTTCTTT.

This chain connects TRBV24-1 to TRBJ2-5; D may correspond to TRBD1 or TRBD2 (5 bases each). The CDR3 is 13 residues long. The V and J ends lost 4 bases and 1 base respectively, with 6 bases between them. Germline CDR1 reads KGHDR; CDR2 reads SFDVKD. CDR3 bases: TGTGCCACCAGTGACGGGGCCCAAGAGACCCAGTACTTC. Translated: CATSDGAQETQYF.

This clone was recorded only once. J is TRBJ1-6 and V is TRBV30, with TRBD1 matching 8 bases. The length of the CDR3 is 14 residues. Losses at the gene ends were 4 bases for V and 6 bases for J; bases not matched to a gene: 5. Germline V gene lookup returns CDR1 GTSNPN and CDR2 SVGIG (reference sequence). The CDR3 loop reads CAWKGQGGNSPLHF. In DNA form, the CDR3 reads TGTGCCTGGAAAGGACAGGGCGGTAATTCACCCCTCCACTTT.

This chain links TRBV5-6 with TRBJ1-2; TRBD1 matches 7 bases. V lost 1 base and J lost 6; bases outside the gene matches: 6. This CDR3 spans 14 amino acids. Germline V lookup: CDR1 SGHDT, CDR2 YYEEEE. The CDR3 loop reads CASSLRTGDNGYTF. The CDR3, as DNA: TGTGCCAGCAGCTTGCGAACAGGGGATAATGGCTACACCTTC.

The V call is TRBV5-8, the J call TRBJ1-5; a possible D gene is TRBD1 (5 bases). Trimming took off 4 bases at V and 5 bases at J, with 13 bases between the two ends. This CDR3 region has 14 residues. Germline assignment: CDR1 SGHTS and CDR2 YDEGEE. CDR3 loop: CASSEGRVYQPQHF. Written as DNA, the CDR3 is TGTGCCAGCAGCGAGGGACGGGTCTATCAGCCCCAGCATTTT.

The chain joins TRBV24-1 to TRBJ1-5, with D tentatively TRBD1 (5 bases). V gave up 5 bases and J gave up 3 bases, with 10 bases separating them. This CDR3 is 14 amino acids long. Looked up from germline, CDR1 is KGHDR and CDR2 is SFDVKD. The CDR3 protein is CATSGGAVNQPQHF. The CDR3 DNA reads TGTGCCACCAGTGGAGGGGCCGTCAATCAGCCCCAGCATTTT.

This clone was seen just once. V is TRBV19 and J is TRBJ1-3; D remains ambiguous. CDR1 is LNHDA and CDR2 is SQIVND in the germline V gene (reference sequence). V lost 6 bases and J 2 bases, leaving 17 bases between the germline ends. CDR3 length: 16 residues. The CDR3 spells CASSPPLGRPGNTIYF. The CDR3 region has the DNA TGTGCCAGTAGCCCGCCGTTGGGTAGACCTGGAAACACCATATATTTT.

This CDR3 is CASSTLYNEQFF. The CDR3 coding sequence is TGTGCCAGCAGCACCCTTTACAATGAGCAGTTCTTC. V gene TRBV6-5 combines with J gene TRBJ2-1, with no clear D. V dropped 6 bases and J dropped 4 bases, with 7 bases sitting between them. The CDR3 length is 12 residues. Germline V CDR1 and CDR2: MNHEY, SVGAGI.

The chain is built from TRBV30 and TRBJ1-6; 10 positions match TRBD1. The CDR3 loop spans 16 amino acids. The germline V gene has CDR1 GTSNPN and CDR2 SVGIG (reference sequence). V was pared by 0 bases and J by 9 bases, with 8 bases of the junction left unmatched. DNA of the CDR3: TGTGCCTGGAGTGTACAAGGACAGGGGGGGACTTCACCCCTCCACTTT. Translated, it gives CAWSVQGQGGTSPLHF.

V gene TRBV7-2 combines with J gene TRBJ2-1, with TRBD1 identical over 8 bases. This CDR3 region has 15 residues. Looked up from germline, CDR1 is SGHTA and CDR2 is FQGNSA. After removal of 5 bases from V and 3 bases from J, the junction contained 6 bases not matched to a gene. This CDR3 is CASSHTGTGYNEQFF. CDR3 in DNA: TGTGCCAGCAGCCACACCGGGACAGGCTACAATGAGCAGTTCTTC.

This clone was counted a few times. The rearrangement joins TRBV7-9 to TRBJ2-2; maybe TRBD1 (5 bases). CDR1 and CDR2 (germline): SEHNR, FQNEAQ (reference sequence). Trimming took 11 bases from V and 2 from J, leaving 18 bases between them. This CDR3 is built from 15 residues. The CDR3 is CAGGRTPPNTGELFF. In DNA, the CDR3 is TGTGCCGGTGGAAGGACACCACCCAACACCGGGGAGCTGTTTTTT.

V is TRBV3-1 (or the pseudogene TRBV3-2) and J is TRBJ2-6; D remains unclear. Germline lookup yields CDR1 LGHDT and CDR2 YNNKEL (reference sequence). The ends were cut back, 4 bases at V and 1 base at J, with 5 bases in the middle. The length of the CDR3 is 14 residues. CDR3 residues: CASSLTSGANVLTF. The DNA for the CDR3 is TGTGCCAGCAGCCTCACTTCTGGGGCCAACGTCCTGACTTTC.

The V gene is TRBV24-1, the J gene TRBJ2-3, with 8 positions matching TRBD2. Germline-derived CDR1 and CDR2 are KGHDR and SFDVKD. V dropped 5 bases and J dropped 5; count of bases not matched to a gene: 5. This CDR3 comprises 14 residues. The CDR3 DNA reads TGTGCCACCAGTGGCAGCGGGGGAATAGATACGCAGTATTTT. Translated, it gives CATSGSGGIDTQYF.

This clone has only a few counts. V gene TRBV4-1 combines with J gene TRBJ2-2, with TRBD2 identical over 13 bases. The CDR3 contains 17 residues. Germline V gene lookup returns CDR1 MGHRA and CDR2 YSYEKL. The J segment lost 4 bases and the V segment lost 2 bases, leaving 4 bases of the junction unmatched. The CDR3 region has the DNA TGCGCCAGCAGCCAAAGGGGACTAGCGGGGTTCACCGGGGAGCTGTTTTTT. Translated, it gives CASSQRGLAGFTGELFF.

V gene TRBV5-1 combines with J gene TRBJ2-1; D call uncertain. Germline CDR1 and CDR2: SGHRS and YFSETQ. The CDR3 is made up of 16 amino acids. V dropped 0 bases and J dropped 0 bases, with 10 bases sitting between them. In nucleotides, the CDR3 is TGCGCCAGCAGCTTGGCTCTTTCTGTCTCCTACAATGAGCAGTTCTTC. Translation gives CASSLALSVSYNEQFF.

The chain joins TRBV6-4 to TRBJ2-7; the match to TRBD2 covers 7 bases. Germline CDR1 is MRHNA and CDR2 is SNTAGT. There are 15 residues in the CDR3. V lost 8 bases, J lost 4 bases, and 14 bases stayed unmatched. The CDR3 here is CASDDSGEKDYEQYV. DNA for the CDR3: TGTGCCAGCGACGACAGCGGGGAGAAAGATTACGAGCAGTACGTC.

V is TRBV19 and J is TRBJ1-5; a weak D match, TRBD1 (6 bases). Trimming removed 5 bases from V and 1 base from J, with 9 bases in between. The germline V gene encodes CDR1 LNHDA and CDR2 SQIVND (reference sequence). The CDR3 is 14 residues long. CDR3 protein: CASSGQTSNQPQHF. DNA for the CDR3: TGTGCCAGTAGTGGACAGACGAGCAATCAGCCCCAGCATTTT.

The V call is TRBV24-1, the J call TRBJ1-4; D gene ambiguous. Trimming cost V 4 bases and J 8 bases, with 13 bases left between them. The germline gives CDR1 KGHDR, CDR2 SFDVKD. The CDR3 covers 14 residues. The CDR3: CATSELGRTEKLFF. The CDR3 DNA reads as TGTGCCACCAGTGAACTGGGGAGGACGGAAAAACTGTTTTTT.

The V and J genes are TRBV18 and TRBJ1-1; D is unresolved. V dropped 6 bases and J dropped 2 bases, with 19 bases sitting between them. The CDR3 extends over 16 amino acids. CDR1 is KGHSH, CDR2 LQKENI, per germline. CDR3 amino acids: CASSTIVLTDNTEAFF. Written as DNA, the CDR3 is TGTGCCAGCTCCACGATTGTATTGACGGACAACACTGAAGCTTTCTTT.

This chain links TRBV29-1 with TRBJ2-7; 8 bases match TRBD2. The length of the CDR3 is 14 residues. V was clipped by 5 bases and J by 1 base; unmatched bases: 7. From germline, CDR1 is SQVTM and CDR2 ANQGSEA. In DNA, the CDR3 is TGCAGCGTTTTCCGGACTAGCCGTTCCTACGAGCAGTACGTC. Translating gives CSVFRTSRSYEQYV.

This clone has a handful of counts. V usage is TRBV15 and J usage is TRBJ2-4; D ambiguous. Trimming left V 0 bases short and J 6 bases short, with 3 bases between. Germline lookup yields CDR1 LNHNV and CDR2 YYDKDF (reference sequence). CDR3 length equals 12 residues. The CDR3 region has the DNA TGTGCCACCAGCAGAGACGGAAACATTCAGTACTTC. This codes for CATSRDGNIQYF.

This clone was seen only once. The CDR3: CAWSNARQPYSNQPQHF. The CDR3 DNA sequence: TGTGCCTGGAGTAACGCAAGGCAGCCTTATAGCAATCAGCCCCAGCATTTT. The V call is TRBV30, the J call TRBJ1-5, with D unresolved. The ends were cut back, 2 bases at V and 0 bases at J, with 17 bases in the middle. CDR1 and CDR2 (germline): GTSNPN, SVGIG (reference sequence). The CDR3 is made up of 17 amino acids.

The chain's CDR3 is CASIHWGSNGELFF. The CDR3 DNA reads as TGTGCCAGCATCCACTGGGGGTCCAACGGGGAGCTGTTTTTT. The chain carries TRBV6-6 and TRBJ2-2, with D possibly being TRBD1 or TRBD2 (5 bases each). Per germline, CDR1 MNHNY and CDR2 SVGAGI (reference sequence). V was pared by 7 bases and J by 7 bases, with 16 bases between. The CDR3 is 14 amino acids.

The chain employs TRBV7-6 and TRBJ2-1; TRBD1 agrees at 10 bases. The CDR3 runs to 15 residues. Looked up from germline, CDR1 is SGHVS and CDR2 is FNYEAQ. Trimming took 2 bases from V and 6 from J; bases not matched to a gene: 4. Written as DNA, the CDR3 is TGTGCCAGCAGCTTAAACGGACAGGGGGGCAATGAGCAGTTCTTC. Translating it yields CASSLNGQGGNEQFF.

This clone appeared a few times. This sequence joins TRBV5-6 and TRBJ1-2; perhaps TRBD1 as D (5 bases). V was trimmed by 4 bases and J by 3 bases, leaving 10 bases between them. The germline V gene has CDR1 SGHDT and CDR2 YYEEEE. The CDR3 covers 13 residues. DNA for the CDR3: TGTGCCAGCAGCCCGGGACGGTACTATGGCTACACCTTC. It yields the protein CASSPGRYYGYTF.

This chain connects TRBV25-1 to TRBJ2-2, with D unclear. Germline loops: CDR1 MGHDK, CDR2 SYGVNS. The CDR3 has 14 residues. Trimming took 6 bases from V and 7 from J, leaving 15 bases between them. The CDR3 loop reads CASRKEWPDGELFF. The CDR3 coding sequence is TGTGCCAGCAGGAAGGAATGGCCAGACGGGGAGCTGTTTTTT.